These 20 T cell receptor beta chains share one sample of origin, sequenced in a study of blood T cell repertoires in COVID-19. Here immunoSEQ multiplex PCR was the method, and the copy in TCRdb shows in-frame clones only, minus some. The data show around 130,000 clones, with around 78% seen just once and more than 10% held by the top ten. Specimen: peripheral blood. All receptors come from a human donor in a cohort sampled during active COVID-19.

The chain links TRBV13 to TRBJ1-2; weak D call: TRBD1 (5 bases). The CDR3 runs 13 residues. Germline-derived CDR1 and CDR2 are PRHDT and FYEKMQ (reference sequence). The V end lost 3 bases, the J end lost 4 bases, and 9 bases lay between the germline ends. The CDR3 nucleotides are TGTGCCAGCAGCTTTCAGGGAATCTATGGCTACACCTTC. It translates to CASSFQGIYGYTF.

The chain carries TRBV10-3 and TRBJ2-1, with D perhaps matching TRBD2 (7 bases). The germline V gene encodes CDR1 ENHRY and CDR2 SYGVKD. V was pared by 7 bases and J by 10 bases, with 14 bases between. The CDR3 runs 12 residues. As DNA, the CDR3 is TGTGCCATCAACGGTGGGGGGGCGGAGCAGTTCTTC. Protein sequence: CAINGGGAEQFF.

With respect to this clone: The sample has other DNA sequences that encode this CDR3 too. The V call is TRBV2, the J call TRBJ2-3, with TRBD1 matching 10 bases. Germline V gene lookup returns CDR1 SNHLY and CDR2 FYNNEI. The CDR3 loop spans 15 amino acids. The V gene end was trimmed by 6 bases and the J gene end by 6 bases; junction bases not matched to a gene: 9. CDR3 sequence (DNA): TGTGCCAGCAGCGCTGACAGGGGGCTTACGGATACGCAGTATTTT. It is translated as CASSADRGLTDTQYF.

This clone occurred a few times. The V call is TRBV9, the J call TRBJ2-3, with 12 positions matching TRBD2. This CDR3 region has 18 residues. Germline CDR1 reads SGDLS; CDR2 reads YYNGEE. V lost 0 bases and J lost 2; bases outside the gene matches: 7. The CDR3: CASSVGLAGALTTDTQYF. Here the CDR3 DNA reads TGTGCCAGCAGCGTAGGACTAGCGGGGGCTCTCACCACAGATACGCAGTATTTT.

This clone has just a few counts. This chain connects TRBV5-4 to TRBJ1-5; tentative D call: TRBD1 (6 bases). Germline assignment: CDR1 SGHNT and CDR2 YYREEE (reference sequence). The V end was cut by 0 bases, the J end by 5 bases, with 9 bases between. This CDR3 contains 14 residues. CDR3 sequence reads: CASSLGGGDQPQHF. CDR3 nucleotides: TGTGCCAGCAGCTTGGGGGGGGGCGATCAGCCCCAGCATTTT.

In nucleotides, the CDR3 is TGTGCCAGTAGTGTAGCGGGGGTCCAAGAGACCCAGTACTTC. It codes for CASSVAGVQETQYF. The chain couples TRBV19 to TRBJ2-5, with TRBD2 matching over 9 bases. Losses at the gene ends were 5 bases for V and 1 base for J; bases not matched to a gene: 2. This CDR3 region has 14 residues. The germline CDR1 and CDR2 sequences are LNHDA and SQIVND (reference sequence).

This clone appeared a few times. J is TRBJ1-1 and V is TRBV28; unclear D gene. Germline V gives CDR1 MDHEN, CDR2 SYDVKM. V lost 2 bases, J lost 10 bases, and 11 bases lay in between. The CDR3 length is 12 residues. CDR3 region: CASSLTHTRAFF. The CDR3 DNA sequence: TGTGCCAGCAGTTTAACCCATACGCGAGCTTTCTTT.

This clone was observed a handful of times. The V call is TRBV9, the J call TRBJ1-4; 8 bases line up with TRBD1. J lost 4 bases, V lost 4 bases, and 9 bases had no gene match. CDR3 length: 16 residues. Germline V gene sequence: CDR1 SGDLS, CDR2 YYNGEE. CDR3 residues: CASSPPGTGFNEKLFF. The CDR3 DNA reads as TGTGCCAGCAGCCCCCCCGGGACAGGCTTTAATGAAAAACTGTTTTTT.

The J gene is TRBJ2-5, the V gene TRBV9; no reliable D call. The CDR3 runs 14 residues. Germline V gene lookup returns CDR1 SGDLS and CDR2 YYNGEE. Trimming pared 0 bases from V and 4 bases from J, leaving 10 bases between. The CDR3 coding sequence is TGTGCCAGCAGCGTAGGTACCACTCGAGAGACCCAGTACTTC. Its translation is CASSVGTTRETQYF.

The gene calls are TRBV30 and TRBJ1-1; D might be TRBD1 (6 bases). The germline V and J ends were trimmed by 3 bases and 7 bases, with 21 bases remaining between them. Germline V gives CDR1 GTSNPN, CDR2 SVGIG (reference sequence). The CDR3 is 15 residues long. The CDR3 DNA reads TGTGCCTGGAGAGACGGGACAAGTAAGAATTATGAAGCTTTCTTT. Its translation is CAWRDGTSKNYEAFF.

This chain joins TRBV9 and TRBJ2-7; 8 nucleotides agree with TRBD1. The CDR3 length is 14 residues. After removal of 4 bases from V and 6 bases from J, the junction contained 9 bases not matched to a gene. The V gene's germline CDR1 is SGDLS and CDR2 YYNGEE. The CDR3 protein is CASSFGGQEGEQYF. The CDR3 DNA reads as TGTGCCAGCAGCTTCGGGGGACAGGAGGGCGAGCAGTACTTC.

The chain recombines TRBV5-4 with TRBJ2-1, with 8 bases lining up with TRBD1. Trimming cost V 4 bases and J 5 bases; bases outside gene matches: 11. The V gene's germline CDR1 is SGHNT and CDR2 YYREEE (reference sequence). The CDR3 sequence is 16 residues long. The CDR3 coding sequence is TGTGCCAGCAGCCGCATTTGGCAGGGGGCAAACAATGAGCAGTTCTTC. The encoded protein is CASSRIWQGANNEQFF.

V is TRBV18 and J is TRBJ2-7; the match to TRBD2 covers 9 bases. Germline loops: CDR1 KGHSH, CDR2 LQKENI. After removal of 3 bases from V and 1 base from J, the junction contained 4 bases not matched to a gene. The CDR3 spans 15 residues. The CDR3 DNA follows: TGTGCCAGCTCACCGGCGGGGGGGGATTCCTACGAGCAGTACTTC. It is translated as CASSPAGGDSYEQYF.

This clone was observed a few times. The chain carries TRBV25-1 and TRBJ1-2; no reliable D call. This CDR3 has 14 residues. V was clipped by 2 bases and J by 6 bases, with 13 bases between them. CDR1 and CDR2 (germline): MGHDK, SYGVNS. CDR3 region: CASSEPLGSNGYTF. The CDR3 nucleotides read TGTGCCAGCAGTGAACCCCTCGGGAGCAATGGCTACACCTTC.

The J gene is TRBJ2-7, the V gene TRBV4-2; possibly TRBD1 for D (7 bases). The ends were cut back, 0 bases at V and 1 base at J, with 16 bases in the middle. The germline gives CDR1 LGHNA, CDR2 YNFKEQ. The CDR3 runs to 17 residues. CDR3 sequence: CASSQDPEAGGSYEQYF. CDR3 in DNA: TGTGCCAGCAGCCAAGACCCCGAGGCAGGGGGGTCCTACGAGCAGTACTTC.

The chain employs TRBV25-1 and TRBJ1-3; D gene ambiguous. Germline CDR1 is MGHDK and CDR2 is SYGVNS. The CDR3 consists of 15 residues. V lost 2 bases and J 2 bases, leaving 10 bases between the germline ends. CDR3 loop: CASSEAGSAGNTIYF. In DNA form, the CDR3 reads TGTGCCAGCAGTGAAGCCGGGTCGGCTGGAAACACCATATATTTT.

The chain combines TRBV11-2 with TRBJ1-3, with unresolved D. CDR3 length: 15 residues. The germline V gene encodes CDR1 SGHAT and CDR2 FQNNGV. V was shortened by 5 bases and J by 4 bases, with 15 bases between the two germline ends. CDR3: CASSREWMTGNTIYF. DNA of the CDR3: TGTGCCAGCAGCCGGGAGTGGATGACCGGAAACACCATATATTTT.

The gene calls are TRBV5-5 and TRBJ1-6; tentative D call: TRBD1 (6 bases). Between the trimmed V and J ends, which lost 0 bases and 6 bases, there was a span of 13 bases. The CDR3 covers 16 residues. CDR1 is SGHKS, CDR2 YYEKEE, per germline (reference sequence). In DNA form, the CDR3 reads TGTGCCAGCAGCTTGGTAGGACAGCCCAGTAATTCACCCCTCCACTTT. Amino acids: CASSLVGQPSNSPLHF.

This clone showed up just once. J is TRBJ1-6 and V is TRBV15, with no clear D. The CDR3 loop spans 15 amino acids. CDR1 and CDR2 (germline): LNHNV, YYDKDF (reference sequence). V was clipped by 2 bases and J by 8 bases, with 13 bases between them. The CDR3 protein is CATSRLGPGDSPLHF. The CDR3 DNA is TGTGCCACCAGCAGACTCGGACCGGGAGATTCACCCCTCCACTTT. Using reference TRBV15 and TRBJ1-6 for the parts outside the CDR3, the full variable domain is DAMVIQNPRYQVTQFGKPVTLSCSQTLNHNVMYWYQQKSSQAPKLLFHYYDKDFNNEADTPDNFQSRRPNTSFCFLDIRSPGLGDTAMYLCATSRLGPGDSPLHFGNGTRLTVT.

The chain couples TRBV11-2 to TRBJ2-7; perhaps TRBD1 as D (5 bases). The CDR3 totals 13 residues. The V and J ends lost 1 base and 4 bases respectively, with 8 bases between them. CDR1 and CDR2 (germline): SGHAT, FQNNGV. This CDR3 reads CASSLVTDYEQYF. CDR3 sequence (DNA): TGTGCCAGCAGCTTAGTGACAGATTACGAGCAGTACTTC. Complete variable domain (other parts from reference TRBV11-2 and TRBJ2-7): EAGVAQSPRYKIIEKRQSVAFWCNPISGHATLYWYQQILGQGPKLLIQFQNNGVVDDSQLPKDRFSAERLKGVDSTLKIQPAKLEDSAVYLCASSLVTDYEQYFGPGTRLTVT.